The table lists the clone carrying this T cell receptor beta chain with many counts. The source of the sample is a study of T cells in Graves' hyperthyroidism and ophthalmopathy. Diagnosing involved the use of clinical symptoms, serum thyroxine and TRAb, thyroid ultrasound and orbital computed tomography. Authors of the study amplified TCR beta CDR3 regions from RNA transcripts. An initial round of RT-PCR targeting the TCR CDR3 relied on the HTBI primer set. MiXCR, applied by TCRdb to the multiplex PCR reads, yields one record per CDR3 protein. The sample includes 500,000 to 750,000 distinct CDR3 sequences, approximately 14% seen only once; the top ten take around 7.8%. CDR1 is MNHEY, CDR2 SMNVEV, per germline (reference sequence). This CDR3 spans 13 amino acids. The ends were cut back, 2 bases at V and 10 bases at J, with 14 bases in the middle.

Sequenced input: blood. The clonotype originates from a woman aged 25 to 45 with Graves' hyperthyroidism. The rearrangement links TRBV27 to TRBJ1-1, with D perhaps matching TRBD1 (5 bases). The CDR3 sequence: CASSLRGAPSAFF. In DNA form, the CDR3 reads TGTGCCAGCAGTTTAAGAGGGGCTCCGTCAGCTTTCTTT.